This T cell receptor (beta chain) is from a study of human T cells and chemical hapten exposure. Trimming removed 3 bases from V and 4 bases from J, with 10 bases in between. Germline V lookup: CDR1 SGHVS, CDR2 FNYEAQ. The CDR3 has 14 amino acids. TCRdb itself ran the RACE reads through MiXCR, one entry per CDR3 protein. This table has about 380,000 distinct CDR3 sequences, roughly 4.8% appearing once. Sample time point: patch test 1, 2 weeks after DPC sensitization. Treatment of the sample: therapeutic diphenylcyclopropenone sensitization with weekly scalp DPC. Patients had alopecia, were aged 18 to 70, and were not pregnant. This clonotype was counted at least ten times.

The chain couples TRBV7-6 to TRBJ2-1, with D perhaps TRBD2 (5 bases). This clonotype originated in a woman aged 50 to 60 with alopecia areata. Some clones in this sample may be carry-over from other donors' samples. Sequenced here: whole blood, sampled in connection with sensitization to the hapten diphenylcyclopropenone (DPC). CDR3 nucleotide sequence: TGTGCCAGCAGCTTGGGAGCGGATTACAATGAGCAGTTCTTC. Translated: CASSLGADYNEQFF.